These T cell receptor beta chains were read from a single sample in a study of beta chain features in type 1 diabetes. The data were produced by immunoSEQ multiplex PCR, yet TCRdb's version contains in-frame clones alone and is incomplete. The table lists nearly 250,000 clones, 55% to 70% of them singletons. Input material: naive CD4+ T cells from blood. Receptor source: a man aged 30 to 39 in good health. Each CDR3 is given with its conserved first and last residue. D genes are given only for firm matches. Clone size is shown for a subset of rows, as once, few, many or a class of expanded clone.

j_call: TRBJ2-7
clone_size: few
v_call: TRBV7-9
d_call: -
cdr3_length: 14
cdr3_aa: CASSLARTFYEQYF

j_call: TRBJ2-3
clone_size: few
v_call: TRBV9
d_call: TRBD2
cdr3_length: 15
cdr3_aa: CASERQRGPTDTQYF

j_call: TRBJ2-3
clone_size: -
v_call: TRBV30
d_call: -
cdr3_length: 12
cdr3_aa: CALGTRTDTQYF

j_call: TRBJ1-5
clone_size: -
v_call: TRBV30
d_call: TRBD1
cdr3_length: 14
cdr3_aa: CAWSGDRGSQPQHF

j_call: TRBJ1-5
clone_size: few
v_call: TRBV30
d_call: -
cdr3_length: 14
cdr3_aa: CAWSSTASNQPQHF

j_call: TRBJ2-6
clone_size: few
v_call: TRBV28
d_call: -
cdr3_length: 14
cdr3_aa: CASSFLSGANVLTF

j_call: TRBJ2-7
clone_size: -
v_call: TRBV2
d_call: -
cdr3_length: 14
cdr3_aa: CASGQDTTSYEQYF

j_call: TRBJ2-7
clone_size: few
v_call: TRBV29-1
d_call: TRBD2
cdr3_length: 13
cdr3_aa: CSVGTSGYYEQYF

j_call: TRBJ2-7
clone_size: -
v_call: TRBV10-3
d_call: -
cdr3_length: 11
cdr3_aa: CAISGTSEQYF

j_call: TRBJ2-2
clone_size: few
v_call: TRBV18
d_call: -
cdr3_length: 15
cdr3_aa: CASSPLSPGAGELFF

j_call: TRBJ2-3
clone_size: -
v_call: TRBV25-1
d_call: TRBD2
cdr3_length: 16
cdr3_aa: CASSASAGGPTDTQYF

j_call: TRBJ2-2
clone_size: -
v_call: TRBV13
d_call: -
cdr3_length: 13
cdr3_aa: CASSSTHTGELFF

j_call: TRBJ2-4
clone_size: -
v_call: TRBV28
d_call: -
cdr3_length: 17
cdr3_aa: CASSLSATPVAKNIQYF

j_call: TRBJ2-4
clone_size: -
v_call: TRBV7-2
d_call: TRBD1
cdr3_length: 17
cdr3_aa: CASSPTGQQLAKNIQYF

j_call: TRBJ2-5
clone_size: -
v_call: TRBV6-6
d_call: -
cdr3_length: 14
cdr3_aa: CASSPRQGQETQYF

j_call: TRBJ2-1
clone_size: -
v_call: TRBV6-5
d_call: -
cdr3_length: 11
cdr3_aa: CASRKRDEQFF

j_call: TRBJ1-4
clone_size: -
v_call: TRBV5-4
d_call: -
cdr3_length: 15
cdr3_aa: CASSLASVSGEKLFF

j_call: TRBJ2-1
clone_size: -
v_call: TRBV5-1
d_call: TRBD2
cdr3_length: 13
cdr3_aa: CASRATSGLEQFF

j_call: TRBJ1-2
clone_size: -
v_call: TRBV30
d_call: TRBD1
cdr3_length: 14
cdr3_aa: CAWSRTGKNYGYTF

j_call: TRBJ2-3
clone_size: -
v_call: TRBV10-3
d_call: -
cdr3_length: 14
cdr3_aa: CAISAIGSTDTQYF

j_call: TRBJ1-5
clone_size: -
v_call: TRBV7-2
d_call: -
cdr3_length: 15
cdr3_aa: CASSLTRGGNQPQHF

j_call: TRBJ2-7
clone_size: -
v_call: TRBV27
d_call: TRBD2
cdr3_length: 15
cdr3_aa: CASSSRLATSYEQYF

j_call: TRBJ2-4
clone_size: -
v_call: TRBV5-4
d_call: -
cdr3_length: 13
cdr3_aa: CASSPGAKNIQYF

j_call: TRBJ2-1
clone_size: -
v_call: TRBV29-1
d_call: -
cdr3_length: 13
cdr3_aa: CSVGQVLYNEQFF

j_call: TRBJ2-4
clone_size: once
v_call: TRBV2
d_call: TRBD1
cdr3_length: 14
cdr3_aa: CASSGQGAKNIQYF

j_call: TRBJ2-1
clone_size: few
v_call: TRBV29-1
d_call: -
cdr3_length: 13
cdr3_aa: CSVESSVGDEQFF

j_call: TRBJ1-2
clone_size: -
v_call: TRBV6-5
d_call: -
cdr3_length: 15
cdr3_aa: CASSETAGEGYGYTF

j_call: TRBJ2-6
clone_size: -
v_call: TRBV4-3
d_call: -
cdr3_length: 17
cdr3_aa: CASSQGQTLSGANVLTF

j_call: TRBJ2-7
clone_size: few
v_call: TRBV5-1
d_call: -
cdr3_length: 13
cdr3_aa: CASSRDPAYEQYF

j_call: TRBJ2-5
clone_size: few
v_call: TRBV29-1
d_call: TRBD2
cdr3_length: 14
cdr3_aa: CSVMTSGMLETQYF

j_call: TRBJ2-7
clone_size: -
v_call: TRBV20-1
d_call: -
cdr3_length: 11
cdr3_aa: CSARTEREQYF

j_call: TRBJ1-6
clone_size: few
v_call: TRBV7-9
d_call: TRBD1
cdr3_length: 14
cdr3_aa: CASSRDSHNSPLHF

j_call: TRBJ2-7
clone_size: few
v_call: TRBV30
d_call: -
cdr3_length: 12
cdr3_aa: CAWSEAVPEQYF

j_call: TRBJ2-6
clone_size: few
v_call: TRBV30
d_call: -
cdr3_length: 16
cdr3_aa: CAWRPSDLSGANVLTF

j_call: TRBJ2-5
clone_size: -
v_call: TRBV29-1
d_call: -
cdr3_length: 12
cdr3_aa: CSARQFQETQYF

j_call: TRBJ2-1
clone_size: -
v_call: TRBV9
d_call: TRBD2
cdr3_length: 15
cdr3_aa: CASSPRGAGDNEQFF

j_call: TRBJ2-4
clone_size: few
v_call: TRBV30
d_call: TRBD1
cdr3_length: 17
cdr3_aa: CAWSVLWDRASKNIQYF

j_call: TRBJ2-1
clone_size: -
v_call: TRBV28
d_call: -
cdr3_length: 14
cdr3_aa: CASSSPGSVNEQFF

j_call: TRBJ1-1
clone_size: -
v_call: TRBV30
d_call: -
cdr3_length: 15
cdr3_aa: CAWSGDNLLNTEAFF

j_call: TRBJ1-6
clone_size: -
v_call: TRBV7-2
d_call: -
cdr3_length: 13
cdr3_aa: CASSLPGRAPLHF

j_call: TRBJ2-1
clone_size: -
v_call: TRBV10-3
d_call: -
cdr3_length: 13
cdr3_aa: CAIRKGEDNEQFF

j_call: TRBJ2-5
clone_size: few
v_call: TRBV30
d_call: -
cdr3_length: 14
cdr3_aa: CAWSVGTLGETQYF

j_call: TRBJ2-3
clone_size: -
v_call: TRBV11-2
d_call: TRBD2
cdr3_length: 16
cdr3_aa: CASSLRPSGGTDTQYF

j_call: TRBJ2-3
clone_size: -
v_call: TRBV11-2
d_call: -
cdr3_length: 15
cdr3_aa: CASSPGLVSTDTQYF

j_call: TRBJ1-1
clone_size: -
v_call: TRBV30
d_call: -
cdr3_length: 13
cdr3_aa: CAWTRGLNTEAFF

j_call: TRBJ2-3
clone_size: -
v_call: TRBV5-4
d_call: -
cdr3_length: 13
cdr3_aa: CASSFSVPDTQYF

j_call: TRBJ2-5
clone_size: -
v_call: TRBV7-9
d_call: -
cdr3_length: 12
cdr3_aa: CASSFASETQYF

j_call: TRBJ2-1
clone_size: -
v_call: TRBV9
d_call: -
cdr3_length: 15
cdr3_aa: CASSVTARSYNEQFF

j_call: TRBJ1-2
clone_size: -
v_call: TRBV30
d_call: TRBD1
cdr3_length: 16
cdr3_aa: CAWRTPKGQGAGGYTF

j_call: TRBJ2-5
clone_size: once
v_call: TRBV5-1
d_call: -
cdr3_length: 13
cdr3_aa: CASSLGDRETQYF

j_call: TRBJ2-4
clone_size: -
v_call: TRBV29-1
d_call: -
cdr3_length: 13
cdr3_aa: CSVVGRAKNIQYF

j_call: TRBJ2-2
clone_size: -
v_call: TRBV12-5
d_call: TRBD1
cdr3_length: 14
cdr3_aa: CASGTTGLTGELFF

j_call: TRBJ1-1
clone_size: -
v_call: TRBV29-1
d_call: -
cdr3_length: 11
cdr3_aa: CSGNWYTEAFF

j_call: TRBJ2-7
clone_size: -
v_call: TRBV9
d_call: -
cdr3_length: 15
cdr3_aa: CASSVSSTGVYEQYF

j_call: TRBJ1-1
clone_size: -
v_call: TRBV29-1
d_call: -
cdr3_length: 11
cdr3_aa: CSVEGWTEAFF